What follows is one T cell receptor (beta chain) and its context. A J-beta primer mix and a sample-barcoded 5' primer were used in a second PCR of about 7 to 12 cycles. Via MiXCR, TCRdb re-called the 5' RACE reads, giving one row per CDR3 protein. The sample carries over 1,200,000 distinct CDR3 sequences, around 59% recorded once. Germline loops: CDR1 DFQATT, CDR2 SNEGSKA (reference sequence). The junction had 1 base not matched to a gene; V was cut back by 2 bases and J by 0 bases. The CDR3 has 15 amino acids. This entry is derived from a study of blood T cells in healthy people across ages. This TCR was recovered from a man between 18 and 29 years old in good health. Sequencing used blood. The J gene is TRBJ2-1, the V gene TRBV20-1; TRBD2 aligns across 10 bases. The CDR3 coding sequence is TGCAGTGCTAGATCTAGCGGGAGCTCCTACAATGAGCAGTTCTTC. Translated, it gives CSARSSGSSYNEQFF.